This paragraph covers one TCR beta chain sequence. Its antigen is as yet unknown. This CDR3 comprises 14 residues. Trimming took off 5 bases at V and 4 bases at J, with 15 bases between the two ends. Per germline, CDR1 SGHTA and CDR2 FQGNSA. This specimen comes from a study of T cell responses to AZD1222 COVID-19 vaccine. Broader study findings: Possibly, clonal diversity was underestimated; donors were largely white British and included more females.

Using immunoSEQ multiplex PCR, the repertoire was profiled, and TCRdb retains in-frame clones only, with some absent. This sample has some 110,000 clones, with approximately 88% found just once. The sample was peripheral blood, taken on day 0 of AZD1222 vaccination. The TCR originated in an adult in good health. The chain carries TRBV7-2 and TRBJ2-7; D is ambiguous. The CDR3 DNA reads TGTGCCAGCAGCCTAATCGGGCCCAGATACGAGCAGTACTTC. Protein product: CASSLIGPRYEQYF. The full variable domain, rest sourced from reference TRBV7-2 and TRBJ2-7, is GAGVSQSPSNKVTEKGKDVELRCDPISGHTALYWYRQSLGQGLEFLIYFQGNSAPDKSGLPSDRFSAERTGGSVSTLTIQRTQQEDSAVYLCASSLIGPRYEQYFGPGTRLTVT.